The 29 T cell receptor beta chains reported below all come from one sample, sequenced in a study of human T cells and chemical hapten exposure. TCRdb processed the RACE reads anew with MiXCR; each CDR3 protein has one entry. The table lists about 84,000 distinct CDR3 sequences, roughly a tenth of them singletons. Time point defined: patch test 2, 6 weeks after DPC sensitization. Treatment: therapeutic diphenylcyclopropenone sensitization with weekly scalp DPC. Material: whole blood, obtained in connection with sensitization to the hapten diphenylcyclopropenone (DPC). The receptors stem from a woman aged 45 to 65 with alopecia areata. Some clones in this sample may be carry-over from other donors' samples.

This clonotype occurred a few times. The J gene is TRBJ1-2, the V gene TRBV29-1, with 9 bases lining up with TRBD1. From germline, CDR1 is SQVTM and CDR2 ANQGSEA. The V and J ends lost 4 bases and 5 bases, in that order; junction bases with no gene match: 5. The CDR3 is made up of 13 amino acids. The CDR3 is CSVARQGDYGYTF. In nucleotides, the CDR3 is TGCAGCGTTGCCCGACAGGGGGATTATGGCTACACCTTC.

This clonotype was counted many times. The chain joins TRBV28 to TRBJ1-1; D remains ambiguous. V was clipped by 3 bases and J by 0 bases, with 11 bases between them. The CDR3 contains 15 residues. The V gene's germline CDR1 is MDHEN and CDR2 SYDVKM. As DNA, the CDR3 is TGTGCCAGCAGTTTTAATCGATACATGAACACTGAAGCTTTCTTT. It is translated as CASSFNRYMNTEAFF.

The V gene is TRBV24-1, the J gene TRBJ2-3; a weak D match, TRBD1 (6 bases). CDR1 and CDR2 from the germline V gene are KGHDR and SFDVKD. The CDR3 sequence is 15 residues long. Trimming left V 6 bases short and J 2 bases short, with 14 bases between. The CDR3 DNA is TGTGCCACCAGTTCACGGACAGCACACACAGATACGCAGTATTTT. This encodes CATSSRTAHTDTQYF.

This clonotype was detected only a few times. The V call is TRBV13, the J call TRBJ2-1, with TRBD2 identical over 13 bases. CDR1 is PRHDT and CDR2 is FYEKMQ in the germline V gene (reference sequence). Trimming removed 5 bases from V and 6 bases from J; junction bases left unmatched: 4. This CDR3 has 15 residues. CDR3 sequence reads: CASSRTSGSFNEQFF. The CDR3 DNA is TGTGCCAGCAGCCGGACTAGCGGGAGTTTCAATGAGCAGTTCTTC.

This clonotype appeared a few times. The V call is TRBV5-4, the J call TRBJ2-3; D is unresolved. Trimming shortened V by 5 bases and J by 0 bases, and 13 bases separated the two germline ends. This CDR3 has 15 residues. Looked up from germline, CDR1 is SGHNT and CDR2 is YYREEE (reference sequence). The CDR3 spells CASSPESTSTDTQYF. CDR3 coding DNA: TGTGCCAGCAGTCCCGAGTCTACTAGCACAGATACGCAGTATTTT.

This clonotype was seen more than once but under ten times. The rearrangement links TRBV20-1 to TRBJ2-1, with 8 bases identical to TRBD1. V was pared by 0 bases and J by 7 bases, with 11 bases of the junction left unmatched. The CDR3 contains 16 residues. CDR1 is DFQATT and CDR2 is SNEGSKA in the germline V gene (reference sequence). The chain's CDR3 is CSAREASGQGANEQFF. The CDR3 nucleotides read TGCAGTGCTAGAGAGGCTTCCGGGCAGGGGGCAAATGAGCAGTTCTTC.

There are many counts of this clonotype. The V and J genes are TRBV12-3 or TRBV12-4 and TRBJ2-4; TRBD2 agrees at 9 bases. The trim removed 1 base at V and 5 bases at J, leaving 3 bases unmatched. The CDR3 is 15 residues long. Written as DNA, the CDR3 is TGTGCCAGCAGTTTAGGCGGGGGGGGCCAAAACATTCAGTACTTC. Amino acid sequence: CASSLGGGGQNIQYF.

This chain links TRBV28 with TRBJ2-7; maybe TRBD2 (6 bases). V was clipped by 2 bases and J by 0 bases, with 14 bases between them. The CDR3 totals 16 residues. The germline V gene encodes CDR1 MDHEN and CDR2 SYDVKM. Written as DNA, the CDR3 is TGTGCCAGCAGTTTAGTCGGTGGAGGGACCTCCTACGAGCAGTACTTC. This gives the protein CASSLVGGGTSYEQYF.

CDR3 nucleotide sequence: TGTGCCAGCAGGGGACTAGCAGAGGAGCAGTACTTC. Its translation is CASRGLAEEQYF. V usage is TRBV25-1 and J usage is TRBJ2-7; 9 nucleotides line up with TRBD2. CDR3 length: 12 amino acids. Looked up from germline, CDR1 is MGHDK and CDR2 is SYGVNS. V shed 6 bases and J 7 bases; nucleotides not matched to a gene: 4.

V and J are TRBV7-9 and TRBJ1-1, with 7 bases identical to TRBD1. V trimming: 3 bases; J trimming: 4 bases; junction bases outside the gene matches: 5. Germline loops: CDR1 SEHNR, CDR2 FQNEAQ (reference sequence). The CDR3 contains 14 residues. The CDR3 DNA reads as TGTGCCAGCAGCTTCACAGGGGATAGCACTGAAGCTTTCTTT. It translates to CASSFTGDSTEAFF. The whole variable domain, remainder taken from reference TRBV7-9 and TRBJ1-1, is DTGVSQNPRHKITKRGQNVTFRCDPISEHNRLYWYRQTLGQGPEFLTYFQNEAQLEKSRLLSDRFSAERPKGSFSTLEIQRTEQGDSAMYLCASSFTGDSTEAFFGQGTRLTVV.

This clonotype was counted at least ten times. This sequence joins TRBV7-9 and TRBJ2-1, with 10 bases aligning to TRBD2. V was pared by 4 bases and J by 8 bases, with 8 bases of the junction left unmatched. Germline assignment: CDR1 SEHNR and CDR2 FQNEAQ (reference sequence). The CDR3 contains 15 residues. The CDR3 DNA sequence: TGTGCCAGCAGCTCCCTAGCGGGAGTTGATTATGAGCAGTTCTTC. Translation gives CASSSLAGVDYEQFF.

There are a few counts of this clonotype. The gene calls are TRBV20-1 and TRBJ1-5; D gene unclear. Germline assignment: CDR1 DFQATT and CDR2 SNEGSKA (reference sequence). The CDR3 length is 14 residues. Trimming stripped 6 bases from V and 2 bases from J, with 14 bases between. The CDR3 is CSARSGVGNQPQHF. The CDR3 region has the DNA TGCAGTGCCAGGTCGGGAGTTGGCAATCAGCCCCAGCATTTT.

The V gene is TRBV20-1, the J gene TRBJ1-6; TRBD1 agrees at 8 bases. V lost 5 bases to trimming and J lost 13 bases; unmatched junction nucleotides: 10. The CDR3 length is 13 residues. Germline CDR1 is DFQATT and CDR2 is SNEGSKA (reference sequence). CDR3: CSALDRVSSPLHF. For the CDR3, the DNA is TGCAGTGCTTTGGACAGGGTTAGTTCTCCCCTCCACTTT.

This clonotype was seen ten or more times. This sequence joins TRBV6-5 and TRBJ2-5; 9 nucleotides agree with TRBD1. Looked up from germline, CDR1 is MNHEY and CDR2 is SVGAGI. The CDR3 consists of 15 residues. J was trimmed by 5 bases and V by 6 bases; bases with no gene match: 10. The CDR3 region is CASSLGTGKMETQYF. CDR3 sequence (DNA): TGTGCCAGCAGCCTAGGGACAGGGAAGATGGAGACCCAGTACTTC.

This clonotype was counted a few times. The chain employs TRBV28 and TRBJ2-7; no reliable D call. The CDR3 is 12 residues long. Deletions cut 5 bases from V and 6 bases from J, with 11 bases between. Germline-derived CDR1 and CDR2 are MDHEN and SYDVKM. CDR3 protein: CASSDPAPEQYF. The CDR3 nucleotides are TGTGCCAGCAGTGACCCGGCCCCCGAGCAGTACTTC.

This clonotype appeared a few times. The V call is TRBV7-9, the J call TRBJ2-1, with 14 nucleotides matching TRBD2. CDR1 SEHNR and CDR2 FQNEAQ come from the germline V gene (reference sequence). Trimming at V came to 2 bases and at J to 0 bases, leaving 6 bases not matched to a gene. The CDR3 runs 19 residues. CDR3 region: CASSLMRLAGGSSYNEQFF. The CDR3 DNA sequence: TGTGCCAGCAGCTTAATGAGACTAGCGGGAGGGAGCTCCTACAATGAGCAGTTCTTC. The whole variable domain, filled in from reference TRBV7-9 and TRBJ2-1, reads DTGVSQNPRHKITKRGQNVTFRCDPISEHNRLYWYRQTLGQGPEFLTYFQNEAQLEKSRLLSDRFSAERPKGSFSTLEIQRTEQGDSAMYLCASSLMRLAGGSSYNEQFFGPGTRLTVL.

This chain joins TRBV29-1 and TRBJ2-2; 10 positions agree with TRBD2. J lost 4 bases, V lost 6 bases, and 8 bases had no gene match. Germline V gene lookup returns CDR1 SQVTM and CDR2 ANQGSEA. This CDR3 is 15 amino acids long. Here the CDR3 DNA reads TGCAGCGTGACGCTAGCGGGAGAGGTCACCGGGGAGCTGTTTTTT. Translation gives CSVTLAGEVTGELFF.

In this sample, this clonotype turned up a few times. This sequence joins TRBV30 and TRBJ1-1; 10 nucleotides agree with TRBD1. This CDR3 is built from 13 residues. Germline values: CDR1 GTSNPN, CDR2 SVGIG (reference sequence). V was clipped by 8 bases and J by 4 bases; unmatched bases: 7. The CDR3 is CAGDRGLGTEAFF. CDR3 sequence (DNA): TGTGCCGGAGACAGGGGGCTCGGCACTGAAGCTTTCTTT.

This clonotype was counted ten times or more. This chain joins TRBV27 and TRBJ1-4; tentatively, D is TRBD1 (5 bases). The CDR3 is 14 residues long. V dropped 2 bases and J dropped 7 bases, with 11 bases sitting between them. Per the germline V gene, CDR1 is MNHEY and CDR2 is SMNVEV (reference sequence). The CDR3 protein is CASSLGGDSEKLFF. CDR3 coding DNA: TGTGCCAGCAGTTTAGGAGGGGATAGTGAAAAACTGTTTTTT.

This clonotype was detected a few times. J is TRBJ2-1 and V is TRBV5-1; D is unclear. The V end lost 4 bases, the J end lost 7 bases, and 21 bases lay between the germline ends. The CDR3 length is 16 residues. The germline V gene has CDR1 SGHRS and CDR2 YFSETQ. CDR3 nucleotides: TGCGCCAGCAGCCAAGTAACATCCCCCCCTGGGAATGAGCAGTTCTTC. Protein product: CASSQVTSPPGNEQFF.

The J gene is TRBJ2-7, the V gene TRBV20-1; unclear D gene. The CDR3 covers 10 residues. Deletions cut 7 bases from V and 3 bases from J, with 7 bases between. Germline lookup yields CDR1 DFQATT and CDR2 SNEGSKA (reference sequence). The DNA of the CDR3 is TGCAGTGTGCCAAACTACGAGCAGTACTTC. This codes for CSVPNYEQYF.

This clonotype was counted at least ten times. This chain uses TRBV12-3 or TRBV12-4 with TRBJ2-7; no definite D call. Trimming pared 3 bases from V and 5 bases from J, leaving 5 bases between. This CDR3 region has 11 residues. CDR3 DNA sequence: TGTGCCAGCAGTTTCTATGACGAGCAGTACTTC. Its translation: CASSFYDEQYF.

This clonotype has just a few counts. The rearrangement joins TRBV28 to TRBJ2-5, with TRBD2 identical over 10 bases. Unmatched junction bases numbered 12, after V lost 5 bases and J lost 0 bases. The germline V gene encodes CDR1 MDHEN and CDR2 SYDVKM. The CDR3 runs 18 residues. In DNA, the CDR3 is TGTGCCAGCAGTACTAGCGGGAAATCTCGGATGCACCAAGAGACCCAGTACTTC. This codes for CASSTSGKSRMHQETQYF.

This clonotype was observed many times. CDR3 coding DNA: TGTGCCAGCAATGTGGTGGCGAATGAGCAGTTCTTC. Translation gives CASNVVANEQFF. The chain joins TRBV2 to TRBJ2-1; D remains unclear. CDR3 length: 12 amino acids. CDR1 SNHLY and CDR2 FYNNEI come from the germline V gene. V dropped 7 bases and J dropped 7 bases, with 11 bases sitting between them.

This clonotype showed up many times. This chain links TRBV30 with TRBJ1-1; the D is unclear. V lost 2 bases to trimming and J lost 3 bases, with 10 bases between them. The V gene's germline CDR1 is GTSNPN and CDR2 SVGIG (reference sequence). This CDR3 is 13 amino acids long. The CDR3 DNA follows: TGTGCCTGGAGTCTTATCCGAGACACTGAAGCTTTCTTT. Protein: CAWSLIRDTEAFF.

There are a few counts of this clonotype. The chain uses TRBV6-6 and TRBJ2-3; the match to TRBD2 covers 14 bases. Germline lookup yields CDR1 MNHNY and CDR2 SVGAGI (reference sequence). With V trimmed by 2 bases and J by 4 bases, 2 bases remained unmatched. The CDR3 covers 16 residues. In nucleotides, the CDR3 is TGTGCCAGCAGTTACGTGACTAGCGGGAGGGCAGATACGCAGTATTTT. It codes for CASSYVTSGRADTQYF.

This clonotype occurred a few times. V and J are TRBV6-5 and TRBJ2-1, with D possibly being TRBD1 (5 bases). This CDR3 comprises 14 residues. Germline V gene data show CDR1 as MNHEY and CDR2 as SVGAGI. Trimming stripped 6 bases from V and 4 bases from J, with 13 bases between. The CDR3 DNA reads as TGTGCCAGCAGAATGGTGGGGCAATACAATGAGCAGTTCTTC. Protein: CASRMVGQYNEQFF.

This clonotype occurred once. This could be a read error, since a much larger clone is one nucleotide away. The chain has TRBV29-1 and TRBJ2-7; D remains unclear. Per the germline V gene, CDR1 is SQVTM and CDR2 is ANQGSEA. V lost 6 bases and J 3 bases, leaving 12 bases between the germline ends. This CDR3 region has 12 residues. In DNA form, the CDR3 reads TGCAGCGTCCAGGAACAGAGCTACGAGCAGTACTTC. Its translation is CSVQEQSYEQYF.

This clonotype was found many times. CDR3 loop: CASTETERRLNTEAFF. DNA for the CDR3: TGTGCCAGCACCGAAACTGAACGCCGGTTGAACACTGAAGCTTTCTTT. This chain links TRBV2 with TRBJ1-1, with D unclear. The germline V gene has CDR1 SNHLY and CDR2 FYNNEI. V was clipped by 7 bases and J by 0 bases, with 18 bases between them. This CDR3 has 16 residues.